This T cell receptor beta chain was captured in a study of T cells in Graves' hyperthyroidism and ophthalmopathy. As for the study in general: The blood sample was taken at first diagnosis, before treatment began. Study outcomes and limitations: Blood also carried most thyroid clonotypes expanded above 0.001.

At least ten counts were recorded for this clonotype. Its antigen remains unidentified. TCR beta CDR3 region amplification was performed from RNA transcripts. The study used the HTBI primer set for a first-round RT-PCR of the TCR CDR3. TCRdb passed the multiplex PCR reads through MiXCR, listing each CDR3 protein once. The table lists about half a million distinct CDR3 sequences, about 24% of them singletons. The CDR3 is made up of 12 amino acids. V lost 3 bases to trimming and J lost 5 bases, with 7 bases between them. CDR1 WSHSY and CDR2 SAAADI come from the germline V gene. Material: blood. The chain couples TRBV10-2 to TRBJ1-1; D unresolved. The sequence derives from a woman aged 30 to 39 with Graves' ophthalmopathy. The CDR3 bases are TGCGCCAGCAGTGAATGGGAGACTGAAGCTTTCTTT. Encoded protein: CASSEWETEAFF.